The subject of this entry is one T cell receptor (beta chain). Its antigen is not identified. Here the gene names and germline are mouse. Sequencing ends 1 residue short of the CDR3 end; the germline J gene provides the rest. This sample's time point: mouse harvest day 14 after allogeneic transplant. Tail vein injection delivered 10^7 T-cell-depleted bone marrow cells and 10^6 splenic CD5+ T cells. B6 (H2b) cells into BALB/c (H2d) mice; tissues taken at day 7 or 14. The sample originates from a study of tissue T cells after allogeneic stem cell transplantation. The study, taken as a whole, reports: Across patients, clones rarely overlapped, yet motif clusters were shared tissue-specifically.

V was cut by 0 bases and J by 0 bases, with 7 bases left in between. The CDR3 extends over 15 amino acids. CDR1 is LGHNA and CDR2 is YNLKQL in the germline V gene (reference sequence). Produced via immunoSEQ multiplex PCR; TCRdb's table is partial and in-frame only. Among about 3,500 clones listed, roughly 50% were seen once. This rearrangement joins TRBV5 to TRBJ2-4; no definite D call. The sequencing sample was made of gut tissue. This clonotype originated in a female BALB/c mouse given C57BL/6 T cells with graft-versus-host disease after an allogeneic hematopoietic cell transplant. The CDR3 here is CASSQEGNSQNTLYF. CDR3 DNA (partial): TGTGCCAGCAGCCAAGAAGGCAATAGTCAAAACACCTTGTAC.